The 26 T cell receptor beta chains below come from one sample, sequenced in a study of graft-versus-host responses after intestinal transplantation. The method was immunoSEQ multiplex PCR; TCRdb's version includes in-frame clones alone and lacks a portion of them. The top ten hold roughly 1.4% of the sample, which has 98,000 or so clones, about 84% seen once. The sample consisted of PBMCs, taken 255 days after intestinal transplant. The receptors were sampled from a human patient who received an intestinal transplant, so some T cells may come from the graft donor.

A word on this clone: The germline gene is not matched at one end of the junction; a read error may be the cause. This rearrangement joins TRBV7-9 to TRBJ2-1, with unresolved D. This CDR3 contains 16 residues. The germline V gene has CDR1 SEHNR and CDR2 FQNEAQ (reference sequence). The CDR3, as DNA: TGTGCCAGCAGGGCTGGGAATACGCCCTCCTACAACGAGCAGTTCTTC. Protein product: CASRAGNTPSYNEQFF. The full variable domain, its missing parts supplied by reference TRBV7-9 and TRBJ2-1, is DTGVSQNPRHKITKRGQNVTFRCDPISEHNRLYWYRQTLGQGPEFLTYFQNEAQLEKSRLLSDRFSAERPKGSFSTLEIQRTEQGDSAMYLCASRAGNTPSYNEQFFGPGTRLTVL.

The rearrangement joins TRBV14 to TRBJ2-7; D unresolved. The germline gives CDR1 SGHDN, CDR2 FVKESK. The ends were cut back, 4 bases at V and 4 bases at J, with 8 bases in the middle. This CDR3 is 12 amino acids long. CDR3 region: CASSRIQYEQYF. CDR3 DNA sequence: TGTGCCAGCAGCCGGATACAATACGAGCAGTACTTC.

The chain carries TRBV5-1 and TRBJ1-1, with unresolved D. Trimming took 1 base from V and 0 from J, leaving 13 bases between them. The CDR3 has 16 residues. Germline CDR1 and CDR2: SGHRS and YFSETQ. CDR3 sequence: CASSLLGPSVNTEAFF. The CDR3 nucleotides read TGCGCCAGCAGCTTGCTTGGGCCGAGCGTGAACACTGAAGCTTTCTTT. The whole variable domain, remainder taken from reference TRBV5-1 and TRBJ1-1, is KAGVTQTPRYLIKTRGQQVTLSCSPISGHRSVSWYQQTPGQGLQFLFEYFSETQRNKGNFPGRFSGRQFSNSRSEMNVSTLELGDSALYLCASSLLGPSVNTEAFFGQGTRLTVV.

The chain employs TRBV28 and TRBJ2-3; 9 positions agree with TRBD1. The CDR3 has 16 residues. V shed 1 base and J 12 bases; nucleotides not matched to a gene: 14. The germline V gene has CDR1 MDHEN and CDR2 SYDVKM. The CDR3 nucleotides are TGTGCCAGCAGTTTATCCCCGGGACAGGGTGGGAGGCCCCAGTATTTT. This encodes CASSLSPGQGGRPQYF.

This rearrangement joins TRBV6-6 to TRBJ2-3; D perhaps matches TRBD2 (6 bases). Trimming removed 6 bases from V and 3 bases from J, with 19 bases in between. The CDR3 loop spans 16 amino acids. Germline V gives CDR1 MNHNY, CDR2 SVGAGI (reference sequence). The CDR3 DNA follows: TGTGCCAGCAGCCGATGGGGGGAGGAAGGTACAGATACGCAGTATTTT. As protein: CASSRWGEEGTDTQYF.

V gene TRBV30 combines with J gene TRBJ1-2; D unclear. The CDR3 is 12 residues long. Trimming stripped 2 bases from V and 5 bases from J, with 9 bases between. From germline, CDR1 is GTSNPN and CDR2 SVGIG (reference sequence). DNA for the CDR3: TGTGCCTGGAGTCCCGGGCCTTATGGCTACACCTTC. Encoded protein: CAWSPGPYGYTF.

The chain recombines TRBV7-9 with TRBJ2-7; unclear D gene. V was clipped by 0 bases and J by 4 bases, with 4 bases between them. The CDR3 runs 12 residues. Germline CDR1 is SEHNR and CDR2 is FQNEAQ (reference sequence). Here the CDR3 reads CASSLAQYEQYF. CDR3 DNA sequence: TGTGCCAGCAGCTTAGCACAGTACGAGCAGTACTTC. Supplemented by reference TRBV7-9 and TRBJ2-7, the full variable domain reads DTGVSQNPRHKITKRGQNVTFRCDPISEHNRLYWYRQTLGQGPEFLTYFQNEAQLEKSRLLSDRFSAERPKGSFSTLEIQRTEQGDSAMYLCASSLAQYEQYFGPGTRLTVT.

CDR3 nucleotide sequence: TGTGCCAGCAGTTTATACAGGGGGCGCGAGACCCAGTACTTC. Translated, it gives CASSLYRGRETQYF. The chain joins TRBV28 to TRBJ2-5; 9 bases match TRBD1. Trimming removed 1 base from V and 5 bases from J; junction bases left unmatched: 2. There are 14 residues in the CDR3. Germline V gene lookup returns CDR1 MDHEN and CDR2 SYDVKM.

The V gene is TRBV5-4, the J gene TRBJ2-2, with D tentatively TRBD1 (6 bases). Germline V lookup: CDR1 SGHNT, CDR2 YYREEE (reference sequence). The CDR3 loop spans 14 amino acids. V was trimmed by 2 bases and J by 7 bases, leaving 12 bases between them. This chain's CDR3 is CASSLQDRFGELFF. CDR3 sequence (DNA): TGTGCCAGCAGCTTACAGGACAGATTCGGGGAGCTGTTTTTT.

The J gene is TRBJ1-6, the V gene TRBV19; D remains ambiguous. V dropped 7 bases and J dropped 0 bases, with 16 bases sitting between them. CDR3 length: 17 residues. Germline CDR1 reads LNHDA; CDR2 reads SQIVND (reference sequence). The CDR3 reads CASTPRPGSSYNSPLHF. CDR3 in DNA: TGTGCCAGTACCCCCCGACCGGGGAGCTCCTATAATTCACCCCTCCACTTT. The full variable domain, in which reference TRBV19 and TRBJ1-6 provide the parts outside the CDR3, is DGGITQSPKYLFRKEGQNVTLSCEQNLNHDAMYWYRQDPGQGLRLIYYSQIVNDFQKGDIAEGYSVSREKKESFPLTVTSAQKNPTAFYLCASTPRPGSSYNSPLHFGNGTRLTVT.

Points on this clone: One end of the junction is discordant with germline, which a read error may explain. The chain's CDR3 is CSVATGRNTETFF. The CDR3 DNA follows: TGCAGCGTAGCGACGGGCCGGAACACTGAAACTTTCTTT. The chain uses TRBV29-1 and TRBJ1-1; D gene ambiguous. Germline lookup yields CDR1 SQVTM and CDR2 ANQGSEA. The CDR3 consists of 13 residues.

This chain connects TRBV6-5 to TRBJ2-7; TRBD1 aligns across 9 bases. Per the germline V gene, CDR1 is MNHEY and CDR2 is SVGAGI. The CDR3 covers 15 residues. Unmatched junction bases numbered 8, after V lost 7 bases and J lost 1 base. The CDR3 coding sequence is TGTGCCAGCACCCACACCGGGACAGGGTCCTACGAGCAGTACTTC. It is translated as CASTHTGTGSYEQYF.

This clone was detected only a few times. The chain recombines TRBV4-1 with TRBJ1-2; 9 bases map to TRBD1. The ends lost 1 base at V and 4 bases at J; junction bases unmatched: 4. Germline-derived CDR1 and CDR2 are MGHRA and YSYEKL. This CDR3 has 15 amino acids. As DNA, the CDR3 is TGCGCCAGCAGCCAAGTAGGGACAGGGATCTATGGCTACACCTTC. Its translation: CASSQVGTGIYGYTF.

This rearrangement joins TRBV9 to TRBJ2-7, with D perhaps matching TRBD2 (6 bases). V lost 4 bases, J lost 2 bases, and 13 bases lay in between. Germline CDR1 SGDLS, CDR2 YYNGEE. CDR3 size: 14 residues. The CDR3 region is CASSPTGLPYEQYF. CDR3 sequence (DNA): TGTGCCAGCAGCCCAACGGGACTGCCCTACGAGCAGTACTTC.

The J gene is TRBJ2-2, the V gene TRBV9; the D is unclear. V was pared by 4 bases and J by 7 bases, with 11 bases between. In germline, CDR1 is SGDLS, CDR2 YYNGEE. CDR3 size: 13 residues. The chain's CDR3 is CASSPPSVGELFF. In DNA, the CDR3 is TGTGCCAGCAGCCCTCCTTCCGTCGGGGAGCTGTTTTTT.

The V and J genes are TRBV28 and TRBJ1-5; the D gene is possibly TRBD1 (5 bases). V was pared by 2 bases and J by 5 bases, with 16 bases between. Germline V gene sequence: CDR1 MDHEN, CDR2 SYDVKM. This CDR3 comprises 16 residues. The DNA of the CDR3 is TGTGCCAGCAGTTTACCGGGGGAGGCGCCGGATCAGCCCCAGCATTTT. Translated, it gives CASSLPGEAPDQPQHF.

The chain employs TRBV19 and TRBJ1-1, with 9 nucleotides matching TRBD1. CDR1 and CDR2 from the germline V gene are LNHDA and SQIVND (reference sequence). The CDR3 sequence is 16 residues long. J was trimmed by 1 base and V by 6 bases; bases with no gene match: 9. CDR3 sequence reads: CASRSDRGGRNTEAFF. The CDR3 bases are TGTGCCAGTAGGTCGGACAGGGGAGGTAGGAACACTGAAGCTTTCTTT.

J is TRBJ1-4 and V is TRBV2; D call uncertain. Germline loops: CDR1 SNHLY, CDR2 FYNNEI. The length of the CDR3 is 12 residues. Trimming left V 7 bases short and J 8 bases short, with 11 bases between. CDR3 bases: TGTGCCAGCAAGGGTCAACGAGAAAAACTGTTTTTT. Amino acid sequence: CASKGQREKLFF.

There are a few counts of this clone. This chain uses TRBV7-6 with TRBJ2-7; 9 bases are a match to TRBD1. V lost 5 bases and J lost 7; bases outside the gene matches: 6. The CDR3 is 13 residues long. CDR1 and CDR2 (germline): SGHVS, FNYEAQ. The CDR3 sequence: CASSIETGGEQYF. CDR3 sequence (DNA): TGTGCCAGCAGCATCGAGACAGGGGGAGAGCAGTACTTC.

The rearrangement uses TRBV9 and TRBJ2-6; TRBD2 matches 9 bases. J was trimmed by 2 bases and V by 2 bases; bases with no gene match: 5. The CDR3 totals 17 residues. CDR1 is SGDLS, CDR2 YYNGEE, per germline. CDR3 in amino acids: CASSVIAGEAGANVLTF. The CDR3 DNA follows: TGTGCCAGCAGCGTGATAGCGGGGGAAGCTGGGGCCAACGTCCTGACTTTC.

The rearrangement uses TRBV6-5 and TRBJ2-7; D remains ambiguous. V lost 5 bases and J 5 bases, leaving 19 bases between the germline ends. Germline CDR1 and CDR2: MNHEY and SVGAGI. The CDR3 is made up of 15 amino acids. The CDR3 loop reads CASSVRTSLWDEQYF. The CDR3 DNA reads TGTGCCAGCAGTGTCCGTACCTCTCTTTGGGACGAGCAGTACTTC.

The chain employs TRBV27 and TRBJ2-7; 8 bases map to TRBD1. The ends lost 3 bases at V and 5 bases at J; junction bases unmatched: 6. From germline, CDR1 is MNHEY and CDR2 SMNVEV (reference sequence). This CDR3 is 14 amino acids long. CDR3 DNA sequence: TGTGCCAGCAGTTTTTGGGACAGGCCTGACGAGCAGTACTTC. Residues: CASSFWDRPDEQYF.

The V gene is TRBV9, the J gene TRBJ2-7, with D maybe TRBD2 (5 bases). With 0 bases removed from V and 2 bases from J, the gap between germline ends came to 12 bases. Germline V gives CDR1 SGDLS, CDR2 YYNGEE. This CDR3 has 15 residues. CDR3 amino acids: CASSVGWGAAYEQYF. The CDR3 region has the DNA TGTGCCAGCAGCGTAGGTTGGGGAGCCGCCTACGAGCAGTACTTC.

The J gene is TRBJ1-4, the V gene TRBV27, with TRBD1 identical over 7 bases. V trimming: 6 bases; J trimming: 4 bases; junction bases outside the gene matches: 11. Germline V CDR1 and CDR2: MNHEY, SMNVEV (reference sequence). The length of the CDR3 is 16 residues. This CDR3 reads CASSLHYRGINEKLFF. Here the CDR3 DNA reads TGTGCCAGCAGCCTCCACTACAGGGGTATTAATGAAAAACTGTTTTTT.

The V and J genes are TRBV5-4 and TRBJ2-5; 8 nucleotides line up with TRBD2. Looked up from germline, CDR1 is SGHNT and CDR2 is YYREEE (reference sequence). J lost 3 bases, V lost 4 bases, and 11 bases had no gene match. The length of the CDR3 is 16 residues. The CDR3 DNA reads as TGTGCCAGCAGCCCCCTGAGGGCGGGGGGTGAAGAGACCCAGTACTTC. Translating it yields CASSPLRAGGEETQYF.

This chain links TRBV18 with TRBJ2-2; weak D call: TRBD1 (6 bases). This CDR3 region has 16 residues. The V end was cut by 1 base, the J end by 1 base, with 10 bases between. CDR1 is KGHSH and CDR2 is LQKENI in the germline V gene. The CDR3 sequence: CASSPQGHLNTGELFF. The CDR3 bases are TGTGCCAGCTCACCACAGGGACACCTGAACACCGGGGAGCTGTTTTTT. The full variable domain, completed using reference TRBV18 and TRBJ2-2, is NAGVMQNPRHLVRRRGQEARLRCSPMKGHSHVYWYRQLPEEGLKFMVYLQKENIIDESGMPKERFSAEFPKEGPSILRIQQVVRGDSAAYFCASSPQGHLNTGELFFGEGSRLTVL.